Sequencing of this T cell receptor beta chain was carried out in a study of T cells after yellow fever vaccination. Study-wide background: Researchers used SMART-Seq v4 Ultra Low Input to prepare fractions that had low cell numbers.

This CDR3 has 11 amino acids. The germline gives CDR1 DFQATT, CDR2 SNEGSKA (reference sequence). V was pared by 3 bases and J by 2 bases, with 4 bases between. This clonotype was counted only a few times. TCRdb re-analysed the 5' RACE reads in MiXCR, keeping a single row per CDR3 protein. There are 200,000 to 300,000 distinct CDR3 sequences in the sample; more than 6.5% occur only once, and approximately 1.1% lies in the top ten. The chain joins TRBV20-1 to TRBJ2-5; D gene ambiguous. This clonotype was sampled from a man younger than 40 who received the YFV17D yellow fever vaccine. The source was CD4+ T cells sorted from PBMCs, collected on the day of the yellow fever booster vaccination. CDR3 nucleotides: TGCAGTGCTAGTCGGCAAGAGACCCAGTACTTC. It encodes CSASRQETQYF.